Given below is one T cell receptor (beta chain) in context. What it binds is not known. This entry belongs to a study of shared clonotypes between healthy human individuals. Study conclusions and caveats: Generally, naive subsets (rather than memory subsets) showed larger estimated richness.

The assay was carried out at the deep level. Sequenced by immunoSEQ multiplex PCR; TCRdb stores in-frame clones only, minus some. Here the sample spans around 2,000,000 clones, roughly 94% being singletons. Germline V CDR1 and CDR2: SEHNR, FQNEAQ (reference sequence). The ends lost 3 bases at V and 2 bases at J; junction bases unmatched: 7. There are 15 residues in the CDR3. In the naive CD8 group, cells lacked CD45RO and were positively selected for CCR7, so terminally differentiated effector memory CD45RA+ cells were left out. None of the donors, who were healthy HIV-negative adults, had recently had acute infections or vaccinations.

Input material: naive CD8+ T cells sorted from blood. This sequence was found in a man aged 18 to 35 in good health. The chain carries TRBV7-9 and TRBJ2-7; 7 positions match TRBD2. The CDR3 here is CASSLSGRDAYEQYF. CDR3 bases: TGTGCCAGCAGCTTGAGTGGGAGGGACGCCTACGAGCAGTACTTC.